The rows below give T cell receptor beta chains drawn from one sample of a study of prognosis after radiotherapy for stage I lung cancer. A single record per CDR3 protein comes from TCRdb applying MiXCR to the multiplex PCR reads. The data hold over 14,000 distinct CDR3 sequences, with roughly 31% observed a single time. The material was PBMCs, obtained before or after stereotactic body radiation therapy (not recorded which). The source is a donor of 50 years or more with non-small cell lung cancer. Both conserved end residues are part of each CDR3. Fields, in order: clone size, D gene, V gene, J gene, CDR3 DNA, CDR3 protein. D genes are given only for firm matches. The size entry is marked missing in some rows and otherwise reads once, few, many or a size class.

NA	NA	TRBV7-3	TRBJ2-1	TGTGCCAGCAGCTTGCGGTCCCACAATTATCAGTTCTTC	CASSLRSHNYQFF
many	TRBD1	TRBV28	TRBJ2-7	TGTGCCAGCAGTTCCCCAAGGCGACAGGGAATCTACGAGCAGTACTTC	CASSSPRRQGIYEQYF
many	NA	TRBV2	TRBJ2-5	TGTGCCAGCACGGGAGAGGCTCGGGTGGGGACCCAGTACTTC	CASTGEARVGTQYF
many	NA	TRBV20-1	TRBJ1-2	TGCAGTGCTAGAGTACCCGGGATCCATGGCTACACCTTC	CSARVPGIHGYTF
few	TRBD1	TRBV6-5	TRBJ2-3	TGTGCCAGCAGTTACTTCCAGGGGGGCACAGATACGCAGTATTTT	CASSYFQGGTDTQYF
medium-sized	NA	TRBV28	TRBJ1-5	TGTGCCAGCAGGGGTAGGTTGGATCAGCCCCAGCATTTT	CASRGRLDQPQHF
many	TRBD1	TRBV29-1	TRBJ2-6	TGCAGCGTAATCCTCGAGAGGGGGCCATCTGGGGCCAACGTCCTGACTTTC	CSVILERGPSGANVLTF
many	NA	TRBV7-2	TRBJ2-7	TGTGCCAGCAGCTTAACACAACTCTACGAGCAGTACTTC	CASSLTQLYEQYF
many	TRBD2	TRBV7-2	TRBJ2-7	TGTGCCAGCAGCGACCGCCGGACTAGCAGGTACGAGCAGTACTTC	CASSDRRTSRYEQYF
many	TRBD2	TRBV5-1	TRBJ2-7	TGCGCCAGCAGCCCAGACCCGGGACTAGCGGGAGGACAGTACTTC	CASSPDPGLAGGQYF
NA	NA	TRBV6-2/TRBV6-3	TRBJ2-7	TGTGCCAGCAGCAGGGCAGGGTTAGGCTACGAGCAGTACTTC	CASSRAGLGYEQYF
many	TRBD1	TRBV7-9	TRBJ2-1	TGTGCCAGCAGCTTAGAGAAGACAGGGGGAGAATTCTTC	CASSLEKTGGEFF
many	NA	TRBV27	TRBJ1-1	TGTGCCAGCAGTCTCAACTCAGGGGAGAACACTGAAGCTTTCTTT	CASSLNSGENTEAFF
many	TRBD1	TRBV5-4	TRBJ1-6	TGTGCCAGCAGTCTAGACAGGGGAAGTTCACCCCTCCACTTT	CASSLDRGSSPLHF
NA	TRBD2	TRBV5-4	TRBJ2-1	TGTGCCAGCACCCTAAAGCGGCTAGCGGGAACCTACAGTGAGCAGTTCTTC	CASTLKRLAGTYSEQFF
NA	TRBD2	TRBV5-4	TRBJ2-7	TGTGCCAGCAAGCGTATCCAGACTAGCGGCTCCTACGAGCAGTACTTC	CASKRIQTSGSYEQYF
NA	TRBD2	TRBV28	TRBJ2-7	TGTTCCAGTCTATCTAGCGGGAGGGTCTTCGAGCAGTACTTC	CSSLSSGRVFEQYF
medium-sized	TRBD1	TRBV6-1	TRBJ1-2	TGTGCCAGCAATGGGGACAGGGGGCTCCGAGATGGCTACACCTTC	CASNGDRGLRDGYTF
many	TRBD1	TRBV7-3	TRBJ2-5	TGTGCTAGCAGCCTCGACAGGGCAGAGACCCAGTACTTC	CASSLDRAETQYF
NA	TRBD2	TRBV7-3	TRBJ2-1	TGTGCCAGCAGCTACACTAGCGGGAGCGCTTGGTCCTACAATGAGCAGTTCTTC	CASSYTSGSAWSYNEQFF
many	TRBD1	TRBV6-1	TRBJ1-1	TGTGCCAGCAGCGACCAGGGGGCTGACACTGAAGCTTTCTTT	CASSDQGADTEAFF
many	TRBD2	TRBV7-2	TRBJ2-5	TGTGCCAGCAGCTTCGGCGGGAGGGCACAAGAGACCCAGTACTTC	CASSFGGRAQETQYF
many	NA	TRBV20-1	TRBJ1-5	TGCAGTGCTAGTCAGGCAGGGAATCAGCCCCAGCATTTT	CSASQAGNQPQHF
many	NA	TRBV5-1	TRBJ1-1	TGCGCCAGCAGTAGTTTAGCAGTAATGAACACTGAAGCTCTCTTT	CASSSLAVMNTEALF
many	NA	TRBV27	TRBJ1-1	TGTGCCAGCAGTTCTACCCGGAACACTGAAGCTTTCTTT	CASSSTRNTEAFF